This T cell receptor (beta chain) came from a study of T cells in tuberculosis. Study-wide background: IGRA-negative adolescents, IGRA-positive adolescents with latent tuberculosis and adults with active tuberculosis formed this South African cohort. Study-wide points: Shorter CDR3-alpha in active tuberculosis partly drove smaller distances. Selection depended on which cryopreserved specimens were available.

The repertoire was sequenced with immunoSEQ multiplex PCR; TCRdb's copy has only in-frame clones and lacks some. The repertoire holds under 40,000 clones, with roughly 90% as singletons. This CDR3 has 13 amino acids. V was clipped by 1 base and J by 5 bases, with 11 bases between them. Germline V gene sequence: CDR1 SQVTM, CDR2 ANQGSEA. Comment on this clone: Antigen specificity is unknown.

The receptor was derived from a donor aged 10 to 29 with latent tuberculosis or without tuberculosis infection. The chain joins TRBV29-1 to TRBJ1-1; no definite D call. The specimen sequenced was PBMCs. Here the CDR3 reads CSVEGPRRTEAFF. The CDR3 coding sequence is TGCAGCGTTGAAGGCCCCAGGAGGACTGAAGCTTTCTTT.